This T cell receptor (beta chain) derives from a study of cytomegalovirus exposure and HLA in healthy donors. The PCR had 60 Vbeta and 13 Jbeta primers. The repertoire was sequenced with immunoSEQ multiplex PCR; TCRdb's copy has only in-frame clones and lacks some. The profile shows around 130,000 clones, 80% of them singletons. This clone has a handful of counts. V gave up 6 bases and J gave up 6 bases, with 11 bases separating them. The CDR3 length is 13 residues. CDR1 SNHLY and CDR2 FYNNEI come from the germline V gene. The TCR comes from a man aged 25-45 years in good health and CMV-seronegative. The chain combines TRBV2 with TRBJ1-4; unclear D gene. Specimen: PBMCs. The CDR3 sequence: CASRLQFDEKLFF. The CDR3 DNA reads TGTGCCAGCAGGTTACAATTTGATGAAAAACTGTTTTTT. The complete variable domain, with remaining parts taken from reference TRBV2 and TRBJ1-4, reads EPEVTQTPSHQVTQMGQEVILRCVPISNHLYFYWYRQILGQKVEFLVSFYNNEISEKSEIFDDQFSVERPDGSNFTLKIRSTKLEDSAMYFCASRLQFDEKLFFGSGTQLSVL.